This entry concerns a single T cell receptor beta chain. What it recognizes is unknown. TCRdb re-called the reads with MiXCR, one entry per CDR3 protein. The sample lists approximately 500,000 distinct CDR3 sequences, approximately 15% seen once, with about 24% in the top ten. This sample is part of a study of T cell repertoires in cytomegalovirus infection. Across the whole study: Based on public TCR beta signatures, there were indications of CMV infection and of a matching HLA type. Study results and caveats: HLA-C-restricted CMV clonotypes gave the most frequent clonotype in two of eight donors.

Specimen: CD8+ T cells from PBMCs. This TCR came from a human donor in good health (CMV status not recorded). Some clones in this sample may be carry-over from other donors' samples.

CDR3 coding DNA: TGTGCCCCGGGACGGAGCTCCTACGAGCAGTACTTC. Encoded protein: CAPGRSSYEQYF. J is TRBJ2-7 and V is TRBV2; tentatively, D is TRBD1 or TRBD2 (5 bases each). Germline assignment: CDR1 SNHLY and CDR2 FYNNEI. The CDR3 is 12 amino acids. The V end was cut by 11 bases, the J end by 0 bases, with 11 bases between.